These T cell receptor beta chains were read from a single sample in a study of cytomegalovirus exposure and HLA in healthy donors. Assay used: immunoSEQ multiplex PCR; TCRdb lists only in-frame clones, some missing. The sample has 90,000 to 130,000 clones; about 76% are singletons. Sequenced sample: PBMCs. These receptor sequences come from a young man in good health and CMV-seropositive. Both conserved end residues are part of each CDR3. Size tells how often a clone was seen (once, few, many) or the class of an expanded clone, and some rows leave it out.

v_call	clone_size	cdr3_aa
TRBV7-9	.	CASRPDATGGYTF
TRBV2	.	CASSIGANTEAFF
TRBV4-1	.	CASSQARDRGTNYGYTF
TRBV7-7	.	CASRPTGGDTDTQYF
TRBV6-4	.	CASSVLGGANEQFF
TRBV2	.	CASRPGTERAEQYF
TRBV5-6	.	CASSLFQDLYGYTF
TRBV28	.	CASRPIGEGANVLTF
TRBV2	.	CASSDEGASYEQYF
TRBV15	.	CATSRDGARKNYGYTF
TRBV6-1	few	CASSLYQGDTEAFF
TRBV5-1	.	CASSLGGRETQYF
TRBV5-4	.	CASRYRGPSPLHF
TRBV5-1	.	CASSSQGFKDYGYTF
TRBV29-1	.	CSVTGTPNYGYTF
TRBV7-6	.	CASSLEAATGTEAFF
TRBV11-2	.	CASSLGSNHQPQHF
TRBV4-1	.	CASSRTSGGASGELFF
TRBV4-1	.	CASSPRTGVLSTEAFF
TRBV30	.	CAWSFAGQGNSPLHF
TRBV7-9	once	CASSSSNYGYTF
TRBV4-2	.	CASSQDRGETEAFF
TRBV5-4	.	CASSSPSGGADTGELFF
TRBV9	.	CASSVGAQGNSPLHF
TRBV9	.	CASGDRGSYNSPLHF
TRBV2	.	CATSPRGREQYF
TRBV5-1	medium-sized	CASSPGQGSYEQYF
TRBV10-2	.	CASSDNGQGYGYTF
TRBV4-2	.	CASSQEITSGGIQYF
TRBV9	.	CASSVGTSGGETQYF
TRBV2	.	CASSEVGGGPLRFF
TRBV2	medium-sized	CASGELAGPQETQYF
TRBV9	.	CASSVAPLAVGLGTGELFF
TRBV7-6	few	CASSSRGGTEAFF
TRBV29-1	.	CSVEEAANTEAFF
TRBV7-8	.	CASSLVGGISGNTIYF
TRBV4-3	.	CASSQDQGRWANYGYTF
TRBV19	few	CASAKGDATNEKLFF
TRBV9	.	CASSVGAGLHYEQYF
TRBV6-6	.	CASSWRGDNGYTF
TRBV6-1	.	CASSVPTEGAGEQYF
TRBV27	.	CASSTRGGRAPLSYEQYF